The next 12 T cell receptor beta chains were all read from a single sample in a study of breast tumors, draining lymph nodes, adjacent tissues. Breast cancer patients provided tissue from their axillary draining lymph nodes. TCRdb re-called the multiplex PCR reads with MiXCR, one entry per CDR3 protein. Of over 250,000 distinct CDR3 sequences detected, 30% to 35% appear once; the ten largest clones hold about 1%. Sequenced input: axillary lymph node tissue. Receptor source: a female donor with breast cancer. Some clones in this sample may be carry-over from other donors' samples.

Of note for this clonotype: It may be a read error: a sequence one base away is much more abundant. The conserved final phenylalanine or tryptophan is absent from the CDR3, which likely points to a read error. V usage is TRBV12-3 or TRBV12-4 and J usage is TRBJ1-2, with 8 positions matching TRBD1. The V gene end was trimmed by 3 bases and the J gene end by 7 bases; junction bases not matched to a gene: 7. This CDR3 has 14 residues. CDR3 loop: CASSFNRGNSGYTS. Written as DNA, the CDR3 is TGTGCCAGCAGTTTCAACAGGGGGAATAGTGGCTACACCTCC.

This clonotype occurred once. The V call is TRBV5-1, the J call TRBJ2-3; D perhaps matches TRBD1 (6 bases). The CDR3 is 15 residues long. Germline V gene lookup returns CDR1 SGHRS and CDR2 YFSETQ. V was shortened by 4 bases and J by 0 bases, with 12 bases between the two germline ends. The CDR3 nucleotides are TGCGCCAGCAGCCAAGGACAGTCTAGCACAGATACGCAGTATTTT. Its protein product is CASSQGQSSTDTQYF.

Concerning this clonotype itself: This may be a read error: a much more frequent sequence differs by one nucleotide. V and J are TRBV20-1 and TRBJ2-1; 12 positions agree with TRBD2. Germline V lookup: CDR1 DFQATT, CDR2 SNEGSKA (reference sequence). CDR3 length equals 16 residues. The CDR3 nucleotides are TGCAGTGCTACTTCCGGACTAGCGGGAACCTACGATGAGCAGTTCTTC. Amino acid sequence: CSATSGLAGTYDEQFF.

This clonotype was detected only a few times. The junction departs from germline at one end; a sequencing error may be responsible. V and J are TRBV7-2 and TRBJ2-7; 7 nucleotides match TRBD1. Germline CDR1 reads SGHTA; CDR2 reads FQGNSA. The CDR3 extends over 14 amino acids. This CDR3 reads CASRLVSGGYEQYF. CDR3 bases: TGTGCCAGCCGCTTAGTTTCAGGGGGCTACGAGCAGTACTTC.

As to this clonotype: This may stem from a read error, because a much larger clone lies one nucleotide away. This chain joins TRBV4-2 and TRBJ2-2; maybe TRBD2 (5 bases). This CDR3 region has 14 residues. CDR1 and CDR2 from the germline V gene are LGHNA and YNFKEQ. The CDR3 is CASSEQRNTGELLF. CDR3 nucleotides: TGTGCCAGCAGCGAGCAGAGGAACACCGGGGAGCTGCTTTTT.

The table lists this clonotype with many counts. The chain links TRBV12-3 or TRBV12-4 to TRBJ2-5, with D possibly matching TRBD2 (6 bases). V was clipped by 6 bases and J by 5 bases, with 10 bases between them. CDR3 length equals 12 residues. CDR3 DNA: TGTGCCAGCAGCCCCCGGGGGGAGACCCAGTACTTC. Its protein is CASSPRGETQYF.

In this sample, this clonotype turned up many times. The chain is built from TRBV7-8 and TRBJ1-2; TRBD1 agrees at 10 bases. The CDR3 is made up of 14 amino acids. In germline, CDR1 is SGHVS, CDR2 FQNEAQ. With 4 bases clipped from V and 6 bases from J, the junction kept 5 bases outside the gene matches. The CDR3 protein is CASSSGQGRHGYTF. CDR3 sequence (DNA): TGTGCCAGCAGCTCGGGACAGGGGCGGCATGGCTACACCTTC.

Many counts were recorded for this clonotype. This CDR3 reads CASSLGANSNQPQHF. In DNA form, the CDR3 reads TGTGCCAGCAGCTTAGGGGCGAATAGCAATCAGCCCCAGCATTTT. The rearrangement links TRBV7-8 to TRBJ1-5, with D unresolved. V gave up 1 base and J gave up 0 bases, with 7 bases separating them. The CDR3 length is 15 residues. Germline lookup yields CDR1 SGHVS and CDR2 FQNEAQ.

Many counts were recorded for this clonotype. The chain couples TRBV10-2 to TRBJ1-3; TRBD1 is a possible D gene (5 bases). Trimming pared 5 bases from V and 0 bases from J, leaving 8 bases between. The CDR3 loop spans 14 amino acids. The V gene's germline CDR1 is WSHSY and CDR2 SAAADI. CDR3 in amino acids: CASSPGSSGNTIYF. Written as DNA, the CDR3 is TGCGCCAGCAGTCCAGGGAGCTCTGGAAACACCATATATTTT.

The J gene is TRBJ1-5, the V gene TRBV12-3 or TRBV12-4; D unclear. The CDR3 is made up of 15 amino acids. V was clipped by 3 bases and J by 5 bases, with 14 bases between them. CDR3 bases: TGTGCCAGCAGTTTGACATCGATCGGTCATCAGCCCCAGCATTTT. It codes for CASSLTSIGHQPQHF.

This rearrangement joins TRBV29-1 to TRBJ1-2; 11 bases are a match to TRBD1. The germline V gene encodes CDR1 SQVTM and CDR2 ANQGSEA. CDR3 size: 15 residues. With V trimmed by 1 base and J by 6 bases, 7 bases remained unmatched. The CDR3: CSVEGPGQGVHGYTF. CDR3 bases: TGCAGCGTTGAAGGACCGGGACAGGGGGTTCATGGCTACACCTTC. Based on the CDR3 plus reference TRBV29-1 and TRBJ1-2, the full variable domain is SAVISQKPSRDICQRGTSLTIQCQVDSQVTMMFWYRQQPGQSLTLIATANQGSEATYESGFVIDKFPISRPNLTFSTLTVSNMSPEDSSIYLCSVEGPGQGVHGYTFGSGTRLTVV.

The table lists this clonotype with many counts. The chain carries TRBV5-1 and TRBJ2-7, with 9 bases that match TRBD2. The V gene's germline CDR1 is SGHRS and CDR2 YFSETQ. J gave up 3 bases and V 3 bases, and 7 bases lay outside the gene matches. CDR3 length equals 15 residues. CDR3 in amino acids: CASSSGLAGIYEQYF. CDR3 DNA sequence: TGCGCCAGCAGCTCCGGGCTAGCGGGAATCTACGAGCAGTACTTC.